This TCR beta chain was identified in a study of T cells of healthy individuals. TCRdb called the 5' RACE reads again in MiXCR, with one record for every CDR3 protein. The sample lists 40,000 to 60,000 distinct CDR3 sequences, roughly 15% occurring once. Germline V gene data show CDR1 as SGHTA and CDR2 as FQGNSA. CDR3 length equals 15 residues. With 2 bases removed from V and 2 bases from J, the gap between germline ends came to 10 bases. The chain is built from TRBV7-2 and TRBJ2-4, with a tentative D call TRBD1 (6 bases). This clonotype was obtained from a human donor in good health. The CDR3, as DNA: TGTGCCAGCAGCTTACCACAGGGAACCAAAAACATTCAGTACTTC. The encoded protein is CASSLPQGTKNIQYF.